These 8 T cell receptor beta chains came from one sample sequenced in a study of breast tumors, draining lymph nodes, adjacent tissues. TCRdb re-derived calls from the multiplex PCR reads in MiXCR, one entry per CDR3 protein. The sample consists of approximately 190,000 distinct CDR3 sequences, 30% to 40% of them appearing once. Axillary draining lymph nodes of breast cancer patients supplied the node samples. Sequencing used axillary lymph node tissue. The receptors stem from a female donor with breast cancer. Some clones in this sample may be carry-over from other donors' samples.

This clonotype was detected many times. The chain uses TRBV12-3 or TRBV12-4 and TRBJ2-3; no firm D call. The V and J ends lost 4 bases and 5 bases respectively, with 4 bases between them. The CDR3 covers 11 residues. The CDR3: CASSYGDTQYF. The CDR3 region has the DNA TGTGCCAGCAGTTATGGAGATACGCAGTATTTT.

This chain uses TRBV11-2 with TRBJ1-1; no reliable D call. Germline CDR1 SGHAT, CDR2 FQNNGV. V lost 4 bases and J lost 8, with 14 bases in between. The length of the CDR3 is 13 residues. The CDR3 loop is CASSSRPSGEAFF. CDR3 coding DNA: TGTGCCAGCAGCTCCAGACCGTCCGGGGAAGCTTTCTTT.

Concerning this clonotype itself: Just one base apart from a much larger clone, this may be a read error. The rearrangement uses TRBV12-3 or TRBV12-4 and TRBJ2-7; unclear D gene. This CDR3 has 11 residues. The ends were cut back, 3 bases at V and 6 bases at J, with 6 bases in the middle. Written as DNA, the CDR3 is TGTGCCAGCAGTTTCTCGAGCGAGCAGTACTTC. It yields the protein CASSFSSEQYF.

The chain combines TRBV9 with TRBJ1-4; D perhaps matches TRBD1 (6 bases). The CDR3 has 17 amino acids. Trimming took 0 bases from V and 0 from J, leaving 12 bases between them. In germline, CDR1 is SGDLS, CDR2 YYNGEE. The CDR3 sequence is CASSVGGGLPTNEKLFF. In nucleotides, the CDR3 is TGTGCCAGCAGCGTAGGAGGGGGGTTACCAACTAATGAAAAACTGTTTTTT. Complete variable domain (other parts from reference TRBV9 and TRBJ1-4): DSGVTQTPKHLITATGQRVTLRCSPRSGDLSVYWYQQSLDQGLQFLIQYYNGEERAKGNILERFSAQQFPDLHSELNLSSLELGDSALYFCASSVGGGLPTNEKLFFGSGTQLSVL.

There are many counts of this clonotype. This chain connects TRBV6-5 to TRBJ2-1, with D maybe TRBD2 (5 bases). This CDR3 comprises 15 residues. The V end lost 6 bases, the J end lost 4 bases, and 16 bases lay between the germline ends. Germline-derived CDR1 and CDR2 are MNHEY and SVGAGI. As DNA, the CDR3 is TGTGCCAGCAGCTCCACTAGAAGGGCGTACAATGAGCAGTTCTTC. Amino acid sequence: CASSSTRRAYNEQFF.

V usage is TRBV9 and J usage is TRBJ2-7; 8 bases are shared with TRBD1. V shed 3 bases, J shed 9 bases, and the junction held 17 bases outside the gene matches. This CDR3 region has 16 residues. Germline lookup yields CDR1 SGDLS and CDR2 YYNGEE. The CDR3 sequence is CASSASGQGSSYTQYF. The CDR3 nucleotides read TGTGCCAGCAGCGCCTCCGGACAGGGAAGCTCCTACACGCAGTACTTC.

This clonotype was seen repeatedly, ten times or more. In DNA, the CDR3 is TGTGCCAGCAGCTTCTCGTTCCTCAATGAGCAGTTCTTC. As protein: CASSFSFLNEQFF. This chain joins TRBV11-2 and TRBJ2-1, with D hard to call. CDR3 length: 13 amino acids. Germline V CDR1 and CDR2: SGHAT, FQNNGV. V was shortened by 3 bases and J by 6 bases, with 9 bases between the two germline ends.

This clonotype was detected ten times or more. The rearrangement links TRBV29-1 to TRBJ2-3; the match to TRBD2 covers 7 bases. The CDR3 consists of 13 residues. Trimming removed 8 bases from V and 1 base from J; junction bases left unmatched: 6. Germline V gene data show CDR1 as SQVTM and CDR2 as ANQGSEA. The CDR3 DNA reads TGCAGCTGGGGGGGGGGACGCACAGATACGCAGTATTTT. Its protein product is CSWGGGRTDTQYF.